This TCR beta chain appears in the sequencing data of a study of T cells in Graves' hyperthyroidism and ophthalmopathy. Study-level background: The authors collected peripheral blood at initial diagnosis, before any treatment.

The study included ophthalmopathy patients with Clinical Activity Score at least 3, NOSPECS grade at least 4 and duration under 3 months. This clonotype came up a few times. Antigen unknown. The investigators amplified TCR beta CDR3 regions from RNA transcripts. The HTBI primer set was used in a first-round RT-PCR of the TCR CDR3. TCRdb re-derived calls from the multiplex PCR reads in MiXCR, one entry per CDR3 protein. The repertoire holds a few hundred thousand distinct CDR3 sequences, with roughly 15% as singletons. Between the trimmed V and J ends, which lost 0 bases and 0 bases, there was a span of 18 bases. The CDR3 sequence is 19 residues long. The germline gives CDR1 MGHDK, CDR2 SYGVNS. Study outcomes and limitations: Separating ophthalmopathy from stable hyperthyroidism was achieved by a 13 V-J model. Blood also contained most expanded thyroid clonotypes above 0.001.

The receptor's source is a woman aged 55 to 70 with Graves' ophthalmopathy. Sequencing was carried out using blood. This sequence joins TRBV25-1 and TRBJ2-1; weak D call: TRBD2 (6 bases). CDR3 nucleotide sequence: TGTGCCAGCAGTGAATATATGGGTGCTAGCGCCCGCTCCTACAATGAGCAGTTCTTC. It yields the protein CASSEYMGASARSYNEQFF.